Each of the 19 T cell receptor beta chains below was sequenced from the same sample in a study of vaccination effects on CD4 cells after COVID-19. Sequencing followed a ViraFEST assay step that expanded antigen-specific CD4+ T cells with viral peptide pools. Between days 9 and 11 of culture, CD4+ T cells were separated out. Participants received two doses of either the BNT162b2 or mRNA-1273 vaccine. The repertoire was sequenced with immunoSEQ multiplex PCR; TCRdb's copy has only in-frame clones and lacks some. This sample yields approximately 12,000 clones, of which around 68% are seen a single time; under 9.5% belongs to the top ten. Their cognate antigens are unknown. Sequencing used CD4+ T cells from PBMCs cultured with SARS-CoV-2 spike peptides, obtained after COVID-19 vaccination. The receptors shown here come from a human donor who received a COVID-19 vaccine.

The DNA for the CDR3 is TGTGCCACCCTTAGGGTACCCTACGAGCAGTACTTC. This translates into CATLRVPYEQYF. The J gene is TRBJ2-7, the V gene TRBV6-5; D unresolved. The CDR3 covers 12 residues. V was clipped by 10 bases and J by 2 bases, with 12 bases between them. From germline, CDR1 is MNHEY and CDR2 SVGAGI.

The CDR3 nucleotides read TGTGCCAGTAGTCCCATAGCCGGTGAGCAGTTCTTC. Amino acids: CASSPIAGEQFF. The rearrangement uses TRBV19 and TRBJ2-1; D uncertain. The CDR3 sequence is 12 residues long. V lost 5 bases and J 9 bases, leaving 11 bases between the germline ends. Germline CDR1 is LNHDA and CDR2 is SQIVND (reference sequence).

This chain joins TRBV19 and TRBJ1-1, with 9 positions matching TRBD1. V dropped 2 bases and J dropped 4; count of bases not matched to a gene: 11. CDR3 length: 17 residues. CDR1 is LNHDA and CDR2 is SQIVND in the germline V gene (reference sequence). The CDR3 loop is CASSILGQGMWGTEAFF. In DNA, the CDR3 is TGTGCCAGTAGTATACTGGGACAGGGCATGTGGGGCACTGAAGCTTTCTTT.

A few counts support this clone. The V and J genes are TRBV30 and TRBJ1-5; D might be TRBD1 (5 bases). This CDR3 contains 15 residues. Germline V gene sequence: CDR1 GTSNPN, CDR2 SVGIG (reference sequence). The V and J ends lost 2 bases and 4 bases respectively, with 15 bases between them. In DNA form, the CDR3 reads TGTGCCTGGAGTCCCGGGACCTGGGGGAATCAGCCCCAGCATTTT. Amino acids: CAWSPGTWGNQPQHF.

The V call is TRBV4-3, the J call TRBJ2-7, with TRBD2 matching over 13 bases. Looked up from germline, CDR1 is LGHNA and CDR2 is YSLEER. This CDR3 is built from 14 residues. Trimming removed 0 bases from V and 11 bases from J; junction bases left unmatched: 4. The CDR3 nucleotides are TGCGCCAGCAGCCAAGATATGACTAGCGGGGGGAAGTACTTC. Translation: CASSQDMTSGGKYF.

The CDR3 loop is CASSYDRTYEQYF. CDR3 in DNA: TGTGCCAGCAGTTACGACAGAACCTACGAGCAGTACTTC. The chain couples TRBV6-5 to TRBJ2-7, with a possible D match to TRBD1 (5 bases). The CDR3 runs 13 residues. Germline CDR1 is MNHEY and CDR2 is SVGAGI. V shed 2 bases and J shed 2 bases, with 7 bases lying between them.

This clone was counted only a few times. The chain is built from TRBV3-1 (or the pseudogene TRBV3-2) and TRBJ2-2; D possibly uses TRBD1 or TRBD2 (6 bases each). V was pared by 2 bases and J by 6 bases, with 16 bases between. The CDR3 spans 16 residues. From germline, CDR1 is LGHDT and CDR2 YNNKEL (reference sequence). The CDR3 loop reads CASSQRWSRGPGELFF. The CDR3 nucleotides are TGTGCCAGCAGCCAAAGGTGGTCTCGGGGGCCCGGGGAGCTGTTTTTT.

The chain has TRBV5-6 and TRBJ1-5; D ambiguous. The CDR3 consists of 15 residues. V lost 4 bases to trimming and J lost 4 bases, with 15 bases between them. The germline V gene has CDR1 SGHDT and CDR2 YYEEEE. CDR3 sequence (DNA): TGTGCCAGCAGCCGCGGAGGCCTTTGGAATCAGCCCCAGCATTTT. This gives the protein CASSRGGLWNQPQHF.

The chain has TRBV24-1 and TRBJ2-5; D is ambiguous. The CDR3 has 13 amino acids. Germline V gene sequence: CDR1 KGHDR, CDR2 SFDVKD. The ends were cut back, 5 bases at V and 5 bases at J, with 11 bases in the middle. The CDR3: CATSAPKVETQYF. In nucleotides, the CDR3 is TGTGCCACCAGTGCCCCAAAGGTGGAGACCCAGTACTTC.

This clone was seen a few times. The chain carries TRBV6-6 and TRBJ1-2; possible D gene TRBD1, 5 bases. Germline V lookup: CDR1 MNHNY, CDR2 SVGAGI (reference sequence). The CDR3 contains 16 residues. V gave up 2 bases and J gave up 7 bases, with 20 bases separating them. The CDR3 loop reads CASSYRGDSRPPGYTF. The CDR3 nucleotides are TGTGCCAGCAGTTACCGGGGGGACTCACGCCCTCCTGGCTACACCTTC.

The sample holds a few counts of this clone. The V gene is TRBV3-1 (or the pseudogene TRBV3-2), the J gene TRBJ2-1, with D perhaps TRBD2 (7 bases). Trimming shortened V by 4 bases and J by 12 bases, and 19 bases separated the two germline ends. The CDR3 sequence is 14 residues long. The germline CDR1 and CDR2 sequences are LGHDT and YNNKEL (reference sequence). CDR3 protein: CASSLGGGRSGQFF. CDR3 coding DNA: TGTGCCAGCAGCCTTGGGGGGGGGCGGTCGGGGCAGTTCTTC.

The V and J genes are TRBV5-1 and TRBJ1-2; 9 nucleotides agree with TRBD1. The J segment lost 5 bases and the V segment lost 5 bases, leaving 13 bases of the junction unmatched. In germline, CDR1 is SGHRS, CDR2 YFSETQ. The CDR3 extends over 16 amino acids. The CDR3 loop reads CASSHGGTGNYYGYTF. The CDR3 DNA reads as TGCGCCAGCAGTCATGGTGGGACAGGGAACTATTATGGCTACACCTTC.

DNA for the CDR3: TGTGCCACCGTCCTTACAGGGACGTGGTACACTGAAGCTTTCTTT. Encoded protein: CATVLTGTWYTEAFF. The chain uses TRBV27 and TRBJ1-1; perhaps TRBD1 as D (6 bases). Between the trimmed V and J ends, which lost 10 bases and 3 bases, there was a span of 21 bases. Germline loops: CDR1 MNHEY, CDR2 SMNVEV (reference sequence). The CDR3 contains 15 residues.

V gene TRBV9 combines with J gene TRBJ2-5; tentative D call: TRBD1 (7 bases). The CDR3 contains 18 residues. V was pared by 0 bases and J by 2 bases, with 20 bases between. Germline V gene lookup returns CDR1 SGDLS and CDR2 YYNGEE. CDR3 amino acids: CASSVATPGVRGQETQYF. The CDR3 DNA sequence: TGTGCCAGCAGCGTAGCTACCCCGGGGGTCAGGGGGCAAGAGACCCAGTACTTC.

J is TRBJ2-3 and V is TRBV7-9; D is undetermined. CDR3 length: 14 residues. Germline V gene sequence: CDR1 SEHNR, CDR2 FQNEAQ (reference sequence). Trimming cost V 0 bases and J 2 bases, with 6 bases left between them. The CDR3, as DNA: TGTGCCAGCAGCTTAGCTGATTCCACAGATACGCAGTATTTT. It codes for CASSLADSTDTQYF.

This chain links TRBV7-2 with TRBJ2-7; 15 bases map to TRBD2. J lost 4 bases, V lost 5 bases, and 6 bases had no gene match. This CDR3 spans 16 amino acids. Germline loops: CDR1 SGHTA, CDR2 FQGNSA. CDR3 bases: TGTGCCAGCAGCCCTTGGACTAGCGGGAGGGCATACGAGCAGTACTTC. The encoded protein is CASSPWTSGRAYEQYF.

The chain has TRBV3-1 (or the pseudogene TRBV3-2) and TRBJ2-5; TRBD2 agrees at 8 bases. Germline values: CDR1 LGHDT, CDR2 YNNKEL (reference sequence). J lost 7 bases, V lost 1 base, and 8 bases had no gene match. The CDR3 consists of 15 residues. CDR3 region: CASSQGSLAAGTQYF. The CDR3 nucleotides read TGTGCCAGCAGCCAAGGATCACTAGCGGCCGGGACCCAGTACTTC.

In this sample, this clone turned up a few times. The chain has TRBV7-8 and TRBJ2-5; 8 nucleotides match TRBD2. The germline V gene encodes CDR1 SGHVS and CDR2 FQNEAQ. The CDR3 extends over 15 amino acids. V gave up 0 bases and J gave up 4 bases; unmatched junction bases: 4. Written as DNA, the CDR3 is TGTGCCAGCAGCTTAGCGCCGGCGGGGGGAGAGACCCAGTACTTC. Translation gives CASSLAPAGGETQYF.

This clone appeared a few times. The chain couples TRBV19 to TRBJ1-5; a weak D match, TRBD1 (6 bases). Trimming cost V 3 bases and J 0 bases, with 9 bases left between them. The CDR3 spans 15 residues. Germline loops: CDR1 LNHDA, CDR2 SQIVND (reference sequence). CDR3: CASSMWDNSNQPQHF. The CDR3 nucleotides read TGTGCCAGTAGTATGTGGGACAATAGCAATCAGCCCCAGCATTTT. The full variable domain, completed using reference TRBV19 and TRBJ1-5, is DGGITQSPKYLFRKEGQNVTLSCEQNLNHDAMYWYRQDPGQGLRLIYYSQIVNDFQKGDIAEGYSVSREKKESFPLTVTSAQKNPTAFYLCASSMWDNSNQPQHFGDGTRLSIL.